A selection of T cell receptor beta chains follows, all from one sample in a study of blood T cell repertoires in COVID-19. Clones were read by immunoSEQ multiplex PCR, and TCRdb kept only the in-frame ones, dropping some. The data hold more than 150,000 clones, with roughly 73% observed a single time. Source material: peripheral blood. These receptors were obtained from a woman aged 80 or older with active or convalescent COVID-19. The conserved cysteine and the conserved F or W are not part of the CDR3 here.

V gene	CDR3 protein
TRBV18	ASSPSTQSGYT
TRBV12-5	ASGLGGDDEQF
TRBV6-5	ASTPPGGANYGYT
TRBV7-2	ASTDTYEQY
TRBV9	ASSETGDSYNEQF
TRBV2	ASSVLETQY
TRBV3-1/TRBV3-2	ASSLRDRGYTEAF
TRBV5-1	ASSFGGQGDTQY
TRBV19	AREWTGTGLFTNEKLF
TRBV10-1	ASSESEDQPQH
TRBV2	ASSDQSRGPGEKLF
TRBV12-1	ASSFTQGQGYEQY
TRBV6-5	ASSLDRGLFEAF
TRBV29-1	SVEGGTGISGYT
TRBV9	ASSVGGGSSVNEKLF
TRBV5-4	ASSLPPGQGTGELF
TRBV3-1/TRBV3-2	ASSQDWLRGREQY
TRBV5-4	ASSLPQLVYGYT
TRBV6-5	ASRTGTANTGELF
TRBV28	ASSFDRLEETQY
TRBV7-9	ASSLAGPRELF
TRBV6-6	ASRSTGGVWETQY
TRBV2	ASSETGAETVWNTEAF
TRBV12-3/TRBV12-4	ASSSGLDTQY
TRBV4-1	ASSQAGGTTDTQY